Shown below are 27 T cell receptor beta chains from a single sample sequenced in a study of blood T cells in healthy people across ages. Combining a sample-barcoded 5' primer with a J-beta primer mix, a second PCR ran for roughly 7 to 12 cycles. TCRdb reanalysed the 5' RACE reads using MiXCR and keeps one entry per CDR3 protein. This sample has some 700,000 distinct CDR3 sequences; 22% occur once, and the top ten carry around 22%. What was sequenced was blood. The receptor source for this set is a man aged 65 to 79 in good health.

This clonotype was counted between two and nine times. This rearrangement joins TRBV30 to TRBJ2-1, with 7 bases aligning to TRBD2. V lost 2 bases to trimming and J lost 6 bases; unmatched junction nucleotides: 7. The CDR3 is 14 amino acids. Germline-derived CDR1 and CDR2 are GTSNPN and SVGIG (reference sequence). The CDR3 nucleotides are TGTGCCTGGAGTCTCGGCGGGAGTACCAATGAGCAGTTCTTC. It encodes CAWSLGGSTNEQFF.

The V and J genes are TRBV4-1 and TRBJ2-3; D is unresolved. This CDR3 comprises 12 residues. Germline V gives CDR1 MGHRA, CDR2 YSYEKL. Trimming cost V 0 bases and J 6 bases, with 4 bases left between them. CDR3 in DNA: TGCGCCAGCAGCCAAGAACAGGATACGCAGTATTTT. It codes for CASSQEQDTQYF.

This clonotype was counted many times. The chain links TRBV25-1 to TRBJ1-2; 8 bases match TRBD1. The CDR3 covers 15 residues. Germline trimming cut 3 bases from V and 8 bases from J; bases unmatched to any gene: 11. CDR1 MGHDK and CDR2 SYGVNS come from the germline V gene. CDR3 nucleotides: TGTGCCAGCAGTGAGGGCCGCACAGGGGGAGAAGGCTACACCTTC. It specifies CASSEGRTGGEGYTF.

The V and J genes are TRBV12-3 or TRBV12-4 and TRBJ2-2; maybe TRBD1 (6 bases). The CDR3 is 19 residues long. Trimming left V 6 bases short and J 0 bases short, with 23 bases between. The DNA for the CDR3 is TGTGCCAGCAGCTACGACTCAGGGGCCGCCCTCCCGAACACCGGGGAGCTGTTTTTT. The encoded protein is CASSYDSGAALPNTGELFF.

This clonotype was observed a handful of times. V gene TRBV4-3 combines with J gene TRBJ1-1; perhaps TRBD1 as D (5 bases). The CDR3 runs to 15 residues. V gave up 3 bases and J gave up 1 base, with 12 bases separating them. Germline V gene lookup returns CDR1 LGHNA and CDR2 YSLEER. For the CDR3, the DNA is TGCGCCAGCAGCCACCCTCGCGGGGGGAACACTGAAGCTTTCTTT. It yields the protein CASSHPRGGNTEAFF.

This clonotype was counted a few times. The V gene is TRBV12-3 or TRBV12-4, the J gene TRBJ2-2; D unclear. The CDR3 extends over 16 amino acids. Trimming took off 7 bases at V and 1 base at J, with 16 bases between the two ends. CDR3 bases: TGTGCCAGCATTCCGATTGGGAATTGGAACACCGGGGAGCTGTTTTTT. It codes for CASIPIGNWNTGELFF.

This clonotype appeared many times. The chain has TRBV7-9 and TRBJ2-7; D call uncertain. This CDR3 contains 11 residues. Germline V gene data show CDR1 as SEHNR and CDR2 as FQNEAQ (reference sequence). The CDR3 loop is CATQVFLEQYV. The CDR3 DNA reads as TGTGCGACTCAAGTCTTCTTGGAGCAGTACGTC.

This clonotype came up a few times. V and J are TRBV6-6 and TRBJ2-1; TRBD2 agrees at 7 bases. Losses at the gene ends were 4 bases for V and 8 bases for J; bases not matched to a gene: 2. Germline CDR1 is MNHNY and CDR2 is SVGAGI (reference sequence). The CDR3 loop spans 12 amino acids. DNA of the CDR3: TGTGCCAGCAGTTCCAGCGGGGATGAGCAGTTCTTC. It codes for CASSSSGDEQFF.

The chain employs TRBV7-3 and TRBJ2-1, with 9 positions matching TRBD2. In germline, CDR1 is SGHTA, CDR2 FQGTGA. V gave up 4 bases and J gave up 6 bases; unmatched junction bases: 4. The CDR3 sequence is 14 residues long. The CDR3 nucleotides read TGTGCCAGCAGCTACCAGCGGGAGGCCAATGAGCAGTTCTTC. Encoded protein: CASSYQREANEQFF.

The chain combines TRBV20-1 with TRBJ1-3, with D unclear. Trimming stripped 6 bases from V and 0 bases from J, with 15 bases between. Germline loops: CDR1 DFQATT, CDR2 SNEGSKA (reference sequence). This CDR3 contains 15 residues. The CDR3 is CSASLRSSSGNTIYF. Here the CDR3 DNA reads TGCAGTGCCTCGCTCAGGTCCTCCTCTGGAAACACCATATATTTT.

This clonotype was seen more than once but under ten times. CDR3 in DNA: TGCGCCAGCAGAGGGACAGGTCGGACTAGCGGCCACAATGAGCAGTTCTTC. This gives the protein CASRGTGRTSGHNEQFF. The chain is built from TRBV5-1 and TRBJ2-1; 10 bases are a match to TRBD2. The germline gives CDR1 SGHRS, CDR2 YFSETQ. J lost 5 bases, V lost 5 bases, and 13 bases had no gene match. The CDR3 extends over 17 amino acids.

This sequence joins TRBV6-6 and TRBJ2-1; 11 bases fit TRBD1. This CDR3 spans 15 amino acids. Germline values: CDR1 MNHNY, CDR2 SVGAGI (reference sequence). V shed 5 bases and J 7 bases; nucleotides not matched to a gene: 7. CDR3 bases: TGTGCCAGCAGTCTACTAGGACAGGGGGCGAATGAGCAGTTCTTC. Amino acids: CASSLLGQGANEQFF.

This clonotype was seen more than once but under ten times. V usage is TRBV4-2 and J usage is TRBJ2-7; D unclear. This CDR3 contains 13 residues. CDR1 is LGHNA and CDR2 is YNFKEQ in the germline V gene. V was clipped by 0 bases and J by 6 bases, with 9 bases between them. The CDR3 sequence is CASSQDGSGEQYF. The CDR3 nucleotides read TGTGCCAGCAGCCAAGATGGCTCCGGCGAGCAGTACTTC.

This clonotype was seen more than once but under ten times. The J gene is TRBJ1-2, the V gene TRBV15, with D hard to call. V was cut by 1 base and J by 4 bases, with 7 bases left in between. The CDR3 runs to 13 residues. CDR1 is LNHNV, CDR2 YYDKDF, per germline (reference sequence). CDR3 coding DNA: TGTGCCACCAGCAGAGGGGAGTTCTATGGCTACACCTTC. Residues: CATSRGEFYGYTF.

The chain joins TRBV24-1 to TRBJ2-3, with TRBD2 identical over 8 bases. The V gene's germline CDR1 is KGHDR and CDR2 SFDVKD. Unmatched junction bases numbered 25, after V lost 8 bases and J lost 7 bases. The CDR3 extends over 19 amino acids. The CDR3 DNA follows: TGTGCCACCAAACTTCATCCCCAACAAATAGCGGGGTCTCGACATACGCAGTATTTT. Translation: CATKLHPQQIAGSRHTQYF.

The chain carries TRBV6-5 and TRBJ2-5; D call uncertain. CDR3 length: 17 amino acids. The V gene's germline CDR1 is MNHEY and CDR2 SVGAGI. Trimming left V 0 bases short and J 1 base short, with 15 bases between. Here the CDR3 DNA reads TGTGCCAGCAGTTACTCTTTTAGGTTTGCGGTCCAAGAGACCCAGTACTTC. Translation gives CASSYSFRFAVQETQYF.

In its sample, this clonotype was seen a few times. The rearrangement joins TRBV6-1 to TRBJ2-2, with 13 bases identical to TRBD2. Per germline, CDR1 MNHNS and CDR2 SASEGT. The CDR3 runs 17 residues. V lost 9 bases and J lost 4; bases outside the gene matches: 11. The DNA of the CDR3 is TGTGCCAGGCTTCGGGGGGGACTAGCGGGGAGCACCGGGGAGCTGTTTTTT. It translates to CARLRGGLAGSTGELFF.

V gene TRBV20-1 combines with J gene TRBJ1-5, with 8 bases fitting TRBD1. The length of the CDR3 is 16 residues. Looked up from germline, CDR1 is DFQATT and CDR2 is SNEGSKA (reference sequence). The trim removed 3 bases at V and 7 bases at J, leaving 14 bases unmatched. The CDR3 sequence is CSASASYQGAEQPQHF. The CDR3 nucleotides read TGCAGTGCTAGCGCCTCATATCAGGGGGCGGAGCAGCCCCAGCATTTT.

This chain joins TRBV20-1 and TRBJ2-1; 11 bases align to TRBD2. With 0 bases clipped from V and 3 bases from J, the junction kept 4 bases outside the gene matches. The CDR3 covers 16 residues. CDR1 is DFQATT, CDR2 SNEGSKA, per germline (reference sequence). In nucleotides, the CDR3 is TGCAGTGCTAGAGATTTGACTAGCGGGAACTACAATGAGCAGTTCTTC. Its translation is CSARDLTSGNYNEQFF.

This rearrangement joins TRBV7-3 to TRBJ2-1, with D maybe TRBD1 (6 bases). The V end was cut by 5 bases, the J end by 10 bases, with 12 bases between. Germline loops: CDR1 SGHTA, CDR2 FQGTGA. CDR3 length equals 12 residues. The CDR3 reads CASSILQGEQFF. In DNA form, the CDR3 reads TGTGCCAGCAGCATACTACAGGGAGAGCAGTTCTTC.

This clonotype was observed a few times. Compared with germline, one end of the junction differs, possibly owing to a read error. The chain links TRBV11-2 to TRBJ2-5, with TRBD2 matching 11 bases. Germline V lookup: CDR1 SGHAT, CDR2 FQNNGV. This CDR3 is built from 15 residues. CDR3 nucleotide sequence: TGTGCCAGCAGCTTAGATCTAGCGGGGGGCCGGGAAGTTTGCTTC. This translates into CASSLDLAGGREVCF.

This clonotype was picked up a small number of times. The chain combines TRBV12-3 or TRBV12-4 with TRBJ1-2; D remains ambiguous. Trimming took off 3 bases at V and 3 bases at J, with 5 bases between the two ends. The length of the CDR3 is 12 residues. CDR3 in DNA: TGTGCCAGCAGTTTGAATCACTATGGCTACACCTTC. Amino acids: CASSLNHYGYTF.

V and J are TRBV29-1 and TRBJ2-5; 8 nucleotides line up with TRBD2. The CDR3 sequence is 14 residues long. With V trimmed by 2 bases and J by 4 bases, 6 bases remained unmatched. Per germline, CDR1 SQVTM and CDR2 ANQGSEA. The DNA for the CDR3 is TGCAGCGTTGAATGGGTCAGCGGGAGAGAGACCCAGTACTTC. Translating it yields CSVEWVSGRETQYF.

This clonotype has a count of ten or more. V gene TRBV5-1 combines with J gene TRBJ2-5; 9 positions agree with TRBD2. The CDR3 has 17 residues. Germline V lookup: CDR1 SGHRS, CDR2 YFSETQ. The J segment lost 2 bases and the V segment lost 0 bases, leaving 8 bases of the junction unmatched. The CDR3 coding sequence is TGCGCCAGCAGCTTGGAAGCTAGCGGGATGCGGCAAGAGACCCAGTACTTC. It encodes CASSLEASGMRQETQYF.

This rearrangement joins TRBV29-1 to TRBJ2-1, with TRBD2 identical over 14 bases. CDR1 SQVTM and CDR2 ANQGSEA come from the germline V gene. The CDR3 covers 20 residues. Trimming at V came to 4 bases and at J to 3 bases, leaving 17 bases not matched to a gene. CDR3 sequence reads: CSVARLPGLAGALIYNEQFF. CDR3 bases: TGCAGCGTTGCAAGGCTACCGGGACTAGCGGGGGCACTGATCTACAATGAGCAGTTCTTC.

This chain links TRBV20-1 with TRBJ2-7; D remains ambiguous. The J call may be incorrect, as the DNA end agrees better with TRBJ2-5. Germline V gene lookup returns CDR1 DFQATT and CDR2 SNEGSKA (reference sequence). The CDR3 loop spans 11 amino acids. This CDR3 reads CSARVMETQYF. CDR3 DNA sequence: TGCAGTGCTAGGGTGATGGAGACCCAGTACTTC.

A word on this clonotype: Compared with germline, one end of the junction differs, possibly owing to a read error. V usage is TRBV7-6 and J usage is TRBJ1-2; 9 nucleotides match TRBD1. This CDR3 contains 14 residues. CDR1 is SGHVS and CDR2 is FNYEAQ in the germline V gene. DNA of the CDR3: TGTGCCGGCAGCCCAACCGGGACAGGGCATGGCTACACCTTC. Translated, it gives CAGSPTGTGHGYTF.